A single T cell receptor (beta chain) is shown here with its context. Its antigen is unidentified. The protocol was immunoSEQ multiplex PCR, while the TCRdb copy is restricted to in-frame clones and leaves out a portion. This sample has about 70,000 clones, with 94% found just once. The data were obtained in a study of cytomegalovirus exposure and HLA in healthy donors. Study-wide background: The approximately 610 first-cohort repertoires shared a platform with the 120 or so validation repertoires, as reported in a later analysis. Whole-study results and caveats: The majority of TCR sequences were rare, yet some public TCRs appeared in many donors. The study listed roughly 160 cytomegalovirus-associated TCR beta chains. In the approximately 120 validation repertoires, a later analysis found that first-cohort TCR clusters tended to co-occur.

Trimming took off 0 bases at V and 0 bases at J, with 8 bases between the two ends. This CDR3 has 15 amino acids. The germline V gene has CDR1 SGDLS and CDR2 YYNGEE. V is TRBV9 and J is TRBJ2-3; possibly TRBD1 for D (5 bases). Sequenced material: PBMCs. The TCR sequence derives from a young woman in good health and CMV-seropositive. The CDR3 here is CASSVVQGSTDTQYF. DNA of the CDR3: TGTGCCAGCAGCGTAGTCCAGGGCAGCACAGATACGCAGTATTTT.